The 26 T cell receptor beta chains given below trace back to one sample, sequenced in a study of circulating tumor DNA in untreated peripheral T-cell lymphoma listed by TCRdb under 2021. The receptor library was made with the immunoSEQ multiplex PCR assay. TCRdb's version of the immuneACCESS table is confined to in-frame rearrangements and falls short of the full clone set. An unresolved V gene accounts for under half of the shortfall where checked; the remainder is of unknown origin. The sample has about 6,600 clones on record, about 72% of them singletons. 25% to 35% of the sample is held by the ten biggest clonotypes. Sequenced material: tumor tissue. The receptors shown here come from a human donor with peripheral T-cell lymphoma.

This clone is a singleton in its sample. The V gene is TRBV18, the J gene TRBJ1-2; 12 bases align to TRBD1. Germline V CDR1 and CDR2: KGHSH, LQKENI. Trimming removed 3 bases from V and 6 bases from J; junction bases left unmatched: 2. This CDR3 is 14 amino acids long. The CDR3: CASSPGTGGDGYTF. The CDR3 DNA sequence: TGTGCCAGCTCACCCGGGACAGGGGGCGATGGCTACACCTTC.

V is TRBV7-1 and J is TRBJ2-2; D remains unclear. TRBV7-1 is annotated as an ORF whose role is uncertain. This CDR3 contains 17 residues. V was shortened by 3 bases and J by 1 base, with 15 bases between the two germline ends. The CDR3 bases are TGTGCCAGCAGCTCCGTTAGGATCCCCTTGAACACCGGGGAGCTGTTTTTT. Protein product: CASSSVRIPLNTGELFF.

The table lists this clone with a count of one. This rearrangement joins TRBV6-8 to TRBJ1-2; a possible D gene is TRBD1 (5 bases). The germline V gene encodes CDR1 MNHGY and CDR2 SAAAGT. Deletions cut 2 bases from V and 0 bases from J, with 10 bases between. This CDR3 spans 15 amino acids. The DNA for the CDR3 is TGTGCCAGCAGTTACGCGGGGCCCTCTAACTATGGCTACACCTTC. Translating gives CASSYAGPSNYGYTF.

The chain carries TRBV14 and TRBJ1-1, with D perhaps TRBD1 (6 bases). Trimming shortened V by 0 bases and J by 11 bases, and 13 bases separated the two germline ends. Germline values: CDR1 SGHDN, CDR2 FVKESK. This CDR3 spans 13 amino acids. The CDR3 region is CASSQDRTDRAFF. The CDR3 nucleotides read TGTGCCAGCAGCCAAGATCGGACAGATAGGGCTTTCTTT. Using reference TRBV14 and TRBJ1-1 for the parts outside the CDR3, the full variable domain is EAGVTQFPSHSVIEKGQTVTLRCDPISGHDNLYWYRRVMGKEIKFLLHFVKESKQDESGMPNNRFLAERTGGTYSTLKVQPAELEDSGVYFCASSQDRTDRAFFGQGTRLTVV.

The chain recombines TRBV19 with TRBJ1-3, with D unclear. Per germline, CDR1 LNHDA and CDR2 SQIVND (reference sequence). This CDR3 contains 15 residues. Between the trimmed V and J ends, which lost 5 bases and 0 bases, there was a span of 11 bases. The CDR3 DNA sequence: TGTGCCAGTAGTCTGGATTCTTTCTCTGGAAACACCATATATTTT. This translates into CASSLDSFSGNTIYF.

The V call is TRBV28, the J call TRBJ1-4; TRBD1 aligns across 9 bases. The length of the CDR3 is 14 residues. J lost 7 bases, V lost 4 bases, and 4 bases had no gene match. Germline values: CDR1 MDHEN, CDR2 SYDVKM. CDR3: CASSSGQGREKLFF. The CDR3 DNA sequence: TGTGCCAGCAGTTCGGGACAGGGTCGTGAAAAACTGTTTTTT.

This chain joins TRBV19 and TRBJ1-4, with TRBD1 matching over 8 bases. This CDR3 is 14 amino acids long. V trimming: 3 bases; J trimming: 7 bases; junction bases outside the gene matches: 4. Looked up from germline, CDR1 is LNHDA and CDR2 is SQIVND (reference sequence). The CDR3 reads CASSIRGTGEKLFF. CDR3 in DNA: TGTGCCAGTAGTATCCGCGGGACAGGTGAAAAACTGTTTTTT.

The rearrangement uses TRBV6-7 and TRBJ2-3; D is perhaps TRBD1 (5 bases). TRBV6-7 is an open reading frame whose function is uncertain. The CDR3 consists of 13 residues. V shed 7 bases and J shed 8 bases, with 16 bases lying between them. The CDR3 protein is CASTGSTEGTQYF. CDR3 in DNA: TGTGCCAGCACCGGATCGACAGAAGGTACGCAGTATTTT.

The chain employs TRBV28 and TRBJ2-6; D is undetermined. The CDR3 covers 17 residues. Germline-derived CDR1 and CDR2 are MDHEN and SYDVKM. V lost 0 bases to trimming and J lost 0 bases, with 9 bases between them. CDR3 sequence: CASSLWGSGSGANVLTF. CDR3 coding DNA: TGTGCCAGCAGTTTATGGGGCAGTGGCTCTGGGGCCAACGTCCTGACTTTC.

This clone showed up just a few times. The chain uses TRBV7-4 and TRBJ2-2; D might be TRBD1 or TRBD2, each matching 5 bases. The ends were cut back, 4 bases at V and 2 bases at J, with 8 bases in the middle. This CDR3 contains 14 residues. The V gene's germline CDR1 is SGHVT and CDR2 SQSDAQ. In DNA form, the CDR3 reads TGTGCCAGCAGCTCGGGACCAAACACCGGGGAGCTGTTTTTT. Protein sequence: CASSSGPNTGELFF. Using reference TRBV7-4 and TRBJ2-2 for the parts outside the CDR3, the full variable domain is GAGVSQSPRYKVAKRGRDVALRCDSISGHVTLYWYRQTLGQGSEVLTYSQSDAQRDKSGRPSGRFSAERPERSVSTLKIQRTEQGDSAVYLCASSSGPNTGELFFGEGSRLTVL.

The V and J genes are TRBV19 and TRBJ1-5, with D maybe TRBD1 (6 bases). The V end lost 5 bases, the J end lost 5 bases, and 13 bases lay between the germline ends. In germline, CDR1 is LNHDA, CDR2 SQIVND (reference sequence). This CDR3 has 14 residues. The CDR3 loop is CASSGRQAYQPQHF. The CDR3 bases are TGTGCCAGTAGTGGACGACAGGCCTATCAGCCCCAGCATTTT.

The chain is built from TRBV18 and TRBJ2-3, with a possible D match to TRBD1 (5 bases). Trimming took 0 bases from V and 5 from J, leaving 12 bases between them. Germline CDR1 is KGHSH and CDR2 is LQKENI. The CDR3 runs 15 residues. This CDR3 reads CASSPPSRVQDTQYF. The CDR3, as DNA: TGTGCCAGCTCACCACCGAGCAGGGTTCAAGATACGCAGTATTTT. Looking up the rest from reference TRBV18 and TRBJ2-3 gives the full variable domain: NAGVMQNPRHLVRRRGQEARLRCSPMKGHSHVYWYRQLPEEGLKFMVYLQKENIIDESGMPKERFSAEFPKEGPSILRIQQVVRGDSAAYFCASSPPSRVQDTQYFGPGTRLTVL.

The J gene is TRBJ2-7, the V gene TRBV6-8; tentatively, D is TRBD2 (6 bases). The germline V and J ends were trimmed by 6 bases and 4 bases, with 19 bases remaining between them. Germline V gene data show CDR1 as MNHGY and CDR2 as SAAAGT. The CDR3 runs to 15 residues. CDR3 sequence reads: CASRNNVGGLYEQYF. CDR3 nucleotides: TGTGCCAGCAGAAATAACGTCGGGGGTCTTTACGAGCAGTACTTC.

This rearrangement joins TRBV29-1 to TRBJ1-1; D is undetermined. Germline V gene data show CDR1 as SQVTM and CDR2 as ANQGSEA. V lost 8 bases to trimming and J lost 3 bases, with 13 bases between them. The CDR3 is 12 residues long. This chain's CDR3 is CSLGGGDTEAFF. The CDR3 DNA reads as TGCAGCCTCGGCGGTGGGGACACTGAAGCTTTCTTT.

This clone occurred a few times. J is TRBJ2-7 and V is TRBV18; D gene unclear. The CDR3 is made up of 14 amino acids. CDR1 is KGHSH and CDR2 is LQKENI in the germline V gene. V lost 3 bases and J lost 3, with 12 bases in between. In DNA, the CDR3 is TGTGCCAGCTCACCGGGCGGCGGTCTCTACGAGCAGTACTTC. Translated: CASSPGGGLYEQYF.

The rearrangement uses TRBV6-8 and TRBJ1-5, with D possibly TRBD1 on 6 matching bases. This CDR3 region has 14 residues. CDR1 is MNHGY, CDR2 SAAAGT, per germline. Trimming stripped 5 bases from V and 7 bases from J, with 15 bases between. CDR3 sequence reads: CASSPRGGRQPQHF. CDR3 nucleotide sequence: TGTGCCAGCAGTCCCCGAGGGGGACGGCAGCCCCAGCATTTT.

As to this clone: A junction end diverges from the germline sequence, so it may reflect a read error. The genes are TRBV27 and TRBJ1-2, with D unclear. The germline V gene encodes CDR1 MNHEY and CDR2 SMNVEV (reference sequence). The CDR3 consists of 13 residues. CDR3 nucleotides: TGTGCCAGCAGAGGTGAGAGGGCCTATGGCTACACCTTT. It codes for CASRGERAYGYTF.

This clone showed up just a few times. The chain recombines TRBV11-3 with TRBJ2-3; 14 bases are a match to TRBD2. J lost 3 bases, V lost 5 bases, and 4 bases had no gene match. The CDR3 consists of 16 residues. Looked up from germline, CDR1 is SGHNT and CDR2 is YENEEA. This CDR3 reads CASSLGTSGGTDTQYF. The CDR3 region has the DNA TGTGCCAGCAGCCTCGGGACTAGCGGGGGTACAGATACGCAGTATTTT.

Remarks on this clone: A read error may account for a junction end that differs from germline. The chain combines TRBV6-1 with TRBJ1-1; 9 nucleotides align to TRBD1. This CDR3 is built from 17 residues. Per the germline V gene, CDR1 is MNHNS and CDR2 is SASEGT. The CDR3 spells CAISEDPWGQGSTEAFF. DNA for the CDR3: TGTGCCATCAGTGAAGACCCCTGGGGACAGGGTAGTACTGAAGCTTTCTTT.

The chain has TRBV28 and TRBJ1-4; 7 bases line up with TRBD1. The CDR3 spans 15 residues. The V segment lost 4 bases and the J segment 4 bases; nucleotides outside the gene matches: 6. Germline-derived CDR1 and CDR2 are MDHEN and SYDVKM. CDR3 loop: CASSSTGTYNEKLFF. As DNA, the CDR3 is TGTGCCAGCAGTTCGACAGGGACTTATAATGAAAAACTGTTTTTT.

The genes are TRBV18 and TRBJ1-4, with D unclear. V gave up 2 bases and J gave up 0 bases, with 13 bases separating them. The CDR3 length is 17 residues. Germline loops: CDR1 KGHSH, CDR2 LQKENI. As DNA, the CDR3 is TGTGCCAGCTCACCAGGAGTATCCCCCACAACTAATGAAAAACTGTTTTTT. This encodes CASSPGVSPTTNEKLFF. Variable domain in full (rest from reference TRBV18 and TRBJ1-4): NAGVMQNPRHLVRRRGQEARLRCSPMKGHSHVYWYRQLPEEGLKFMVYLQKENIIDESGMPKERFSAEFPKEGPSILRIQQVVRGDSAAYFCASSPGVSPTTNEKLFFGSGTQLSVL.

The rearrangement links TRBV19 to TRBJ1-6; D unclear. CDR1 LNHDA and CDR2 SQIVND come from the germline V gene (reference sequence). This CDR3 has 15 residues. V was pared by 3 bases and J by 9 bases, with 15 bases between. The CDR3 region has the DNA TGTGCCAGTAGTATGGGGATAATATTTAGTTCACCCCTCCACTTT. It codes for CASSMGIIFSSPLHF.

V gene TRBV6-7 combines with J gene TRBJ1-4; possible D gene TRBD1, 5 bases. TRBV6-7 is an open reading frame whose function is uncertain. The CDR3 is 15 residues long. The V and J ends lost 6 bases and 6 bases respectively, with 17 bases between them. The CDR3 sequence is CASSPEGFEYEKLFF. The CDR3 nucleotides read TGTGCCAGCAGCCCCGAGGGGTTTGAATATGAAAAACTGTTTTTT.

The chain uses TRBV7-5 and TRBJ2-3; whether TRBD1, the table's D call, matches the DNA was not checked. TRBV7-5 is a pseudogene. The length of the CDR3 is 15 residues. CDR3: CASSFRDRGTDTQYF. For the CDR3, the DNA is TGTGCCAGCAGCTTCCGGGACAGGGGAACAGATACGCAGTATTTT.

The V call is TRBV30, the J call TRBJ1-3; 9 nucleotides agree with TRBD1. CDR1 GTSNPN and CDR2 SVGIG come from the germline V gene (reference sequence). The CDR3 consists of 14 residues. J gave up 7 bases and V 0 bases, and 4 bases lay outside the gene matches. This CDR3 is CAWSVGTGRNTIYF. The CDR3 nucleotides are TGTGCCTGGAGTGTCGGGACAGGGCGGAACACCATATATTTT.

Details on this clone: The sample holds other DNA sequences that translate to the same CDR3. The gene calls are TRBV18 and TRBJ2-3; no clear D. From germline, CDR1 is KGHSH and CDR2 LQKENI. Deletions cut 3 bases from V and 0 bases from J, with 4 bases between. CDR3 length equals 13 residues. CDR3 loop: CASSPGSTDTQYF. The CDR3 coding sequence is TGTGCCAGCTCACCGGGTAGCACAGATACGCAGTATTTT.